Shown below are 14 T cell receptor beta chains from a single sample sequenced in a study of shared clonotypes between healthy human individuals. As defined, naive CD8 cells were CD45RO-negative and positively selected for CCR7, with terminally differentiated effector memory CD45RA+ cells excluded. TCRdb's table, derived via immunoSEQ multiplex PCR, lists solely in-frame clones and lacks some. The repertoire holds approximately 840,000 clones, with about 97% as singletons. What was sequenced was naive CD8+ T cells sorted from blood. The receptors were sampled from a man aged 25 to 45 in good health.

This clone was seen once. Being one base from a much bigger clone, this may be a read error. Here the CDR3 DNA reads TGTGCCAGCAGCTGGGGGAATGAGCAGTTCTTC. This gives the protein CASSWGNEQFF. The chain joins TRBV4-2 to TRBJ2-1; either TRBD1 or TRBD2 may fit D (5 bases each). Per germline, CDR1 LGHNA and CDR2 YNFKEQ. There are 11 residues in the CDR3. V gave up 5 bases and J gave up 7 bases, with 6 bases separating them.

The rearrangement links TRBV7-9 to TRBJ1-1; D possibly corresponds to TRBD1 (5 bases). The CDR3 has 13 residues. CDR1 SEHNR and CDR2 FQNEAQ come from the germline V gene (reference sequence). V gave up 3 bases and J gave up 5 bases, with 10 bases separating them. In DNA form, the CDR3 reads TGTGCCAGCAGCTTGGGGGGGAAGACTGAAGCTTTCTTT. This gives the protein CASSLGGKTEAFF.

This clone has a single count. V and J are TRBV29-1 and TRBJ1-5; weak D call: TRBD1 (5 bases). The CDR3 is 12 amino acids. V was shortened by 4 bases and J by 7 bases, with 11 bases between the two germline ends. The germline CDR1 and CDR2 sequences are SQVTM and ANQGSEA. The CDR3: CSVGEQGQPQHF. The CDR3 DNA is TGCAGCGTTGGGGAGCAGGGCCAGCCCCAGCATTTT.

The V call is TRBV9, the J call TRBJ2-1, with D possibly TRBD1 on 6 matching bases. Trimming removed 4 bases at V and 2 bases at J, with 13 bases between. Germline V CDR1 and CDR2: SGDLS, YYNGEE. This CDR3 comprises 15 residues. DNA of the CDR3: TGTGCCAGCAGCCAAAAGGGGGTAACCTACAATGAGCAGTTCTTC. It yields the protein CASSQKGVTYNEQFF.

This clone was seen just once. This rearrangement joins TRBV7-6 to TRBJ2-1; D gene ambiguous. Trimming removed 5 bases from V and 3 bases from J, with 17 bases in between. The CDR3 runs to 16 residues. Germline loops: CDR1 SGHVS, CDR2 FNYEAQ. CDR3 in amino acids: CASSTRNKDDYNEQFF. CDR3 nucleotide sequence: TGTGCCAGCAGCACCCGAAACAAAGACGACTACAATGAGCAGTTCTTC.

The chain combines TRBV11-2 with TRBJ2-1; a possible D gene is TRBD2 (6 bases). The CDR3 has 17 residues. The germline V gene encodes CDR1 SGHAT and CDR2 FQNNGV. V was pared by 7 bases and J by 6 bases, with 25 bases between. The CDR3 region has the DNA TGTGCCAGCACTGACCTAGGGCGGGATGGAGATGGCAATGAGCAGTTCTTC. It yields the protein CASTDLGRDGDGNEQFF. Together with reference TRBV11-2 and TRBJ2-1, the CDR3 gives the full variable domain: EAGVAQSPRYKIIEKRQSVAFWCNPISGHATLYWYQQILGQGPKLLIQFQNNGVVDDSQLPKDRFSAERLKGVDSTLKIQPAKLEDSAVYLCASTDLGRDGDGNEQFFGPGTRLTVL.

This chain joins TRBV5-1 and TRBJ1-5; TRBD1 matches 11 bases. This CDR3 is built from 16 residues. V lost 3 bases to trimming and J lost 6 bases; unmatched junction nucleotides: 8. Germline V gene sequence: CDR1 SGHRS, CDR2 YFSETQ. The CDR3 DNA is TGCGCCAGCAGCTCACCGGACAGGGGGCGCGGTCAGCCCCAGCATTTT. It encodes CASSSPDRGRGQPQHF.

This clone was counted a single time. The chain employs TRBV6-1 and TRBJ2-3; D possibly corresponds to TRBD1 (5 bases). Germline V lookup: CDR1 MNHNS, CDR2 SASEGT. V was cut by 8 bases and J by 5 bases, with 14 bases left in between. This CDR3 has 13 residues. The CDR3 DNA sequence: TGTGCCAGCTGGTGGCAGGGTTTAGATACGCAGTATTTT. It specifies CASWWQGLDTQYF.

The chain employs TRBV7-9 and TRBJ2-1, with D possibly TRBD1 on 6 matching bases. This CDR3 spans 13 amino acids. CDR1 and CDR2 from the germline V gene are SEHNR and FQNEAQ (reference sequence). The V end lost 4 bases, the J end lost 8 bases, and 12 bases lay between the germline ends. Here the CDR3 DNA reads TGTGCCAGCAGCTCCGAGGGGGACGATGAGCAGTTCTTC. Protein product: CASSSEGDDEQFF.

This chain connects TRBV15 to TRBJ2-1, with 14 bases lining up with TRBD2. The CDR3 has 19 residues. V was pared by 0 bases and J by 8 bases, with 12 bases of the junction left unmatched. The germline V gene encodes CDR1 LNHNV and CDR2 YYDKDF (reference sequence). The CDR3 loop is CATSRESPGLAGDGDEQFF. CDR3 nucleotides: TGTGCCACCAGCAGAGAGAGTCCGGGACTAGCGGGAGACGGCGATGAGCAGTTCTTC.

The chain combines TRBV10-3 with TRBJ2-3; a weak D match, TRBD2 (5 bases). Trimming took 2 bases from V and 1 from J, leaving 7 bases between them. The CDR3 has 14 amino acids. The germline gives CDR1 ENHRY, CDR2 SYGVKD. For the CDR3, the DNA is TGTGCCATCAGTGAGGGTAGCGGCACAGATACGCAGTATTTT. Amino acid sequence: CAISEGSGTDTQYF.

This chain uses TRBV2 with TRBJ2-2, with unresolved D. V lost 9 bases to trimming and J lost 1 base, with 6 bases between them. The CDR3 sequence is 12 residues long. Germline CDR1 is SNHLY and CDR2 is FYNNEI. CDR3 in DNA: TGTGCCAGTCTTTGGAACACCGGGGAGCTGTTTTTT. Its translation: CASLWNTGELFF. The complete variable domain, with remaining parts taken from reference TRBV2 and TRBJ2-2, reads EPEVTQTPSHQVTQMGQEVILRCVPISNHLYFYWYRQILGQKVEFLVSFYNNEISEKSEIFDDQFSVERPDGSNFTLKIRSTKLEDSAMYFCASLWNTGELFFGEGSRLTVL.

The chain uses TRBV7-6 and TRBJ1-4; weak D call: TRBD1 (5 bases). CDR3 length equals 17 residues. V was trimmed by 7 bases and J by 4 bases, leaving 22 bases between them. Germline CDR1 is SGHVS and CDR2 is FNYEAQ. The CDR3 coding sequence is TGTGCCAGCACCCTGTCTAGCGGCCGACAGTATAATGAAAAACTGTTTTTT. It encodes CASTLSSGRQYNEKLFF.

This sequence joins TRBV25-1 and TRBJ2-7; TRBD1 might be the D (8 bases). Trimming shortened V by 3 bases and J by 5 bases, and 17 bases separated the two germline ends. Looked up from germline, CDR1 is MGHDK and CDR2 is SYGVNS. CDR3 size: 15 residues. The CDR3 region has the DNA TGTGCCAGCAGTGACCCGGACAGGGCGGGAGACGAGCAGTACTTC. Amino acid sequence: CASSDPDRAGDEQYF.